This T cell receptor (beta chain) appears in the sequencing data of a study of OX40 agonist ivuxolimab in advanced cancers. In the study overall: Ivuxolimab was a fully human IgG2 agonistic monoclonal antibody targeting the costimulatory receptor OX40 (CD134). In the dose-escalation cohort, 70% to 90% of patients were male, and the mean age was around 65 years with a range of roughly 20 to 80. The paper describes the monotherapy dose-escalation part (N ≈ 52 patients) of the phase I trial of ivuxolimab. Peripheral TCRbeta sequencing was intended to test whether TCR sequence diversity was altered and clonal T-cell expansion was caused by ivuxolimab. Prior anti-PD-1, anti-PD-L1 or anti-CTLA-4 therapy was permitted, and checkpoint inhibitors had been received by about 44% of dose-escalation patients. Of the 50 to 55 patients in dose escalation, about 20 had hepatocellular carcinoma, some 15 had melanoma, 9 had renal cell carcinoma and 9 had head and neck cancer. Intravenous ivuxolimab was administered to patients every 2 weeks at six dose levels: 0.01, 0.1, 0.3, 1.5, 3 and 10 mg/kg. Three dose-escalation patients achieved partial responses, one with hepatocellular carcinoma and two with cutaneous melanoma.

The full study reports these points: Antigen specificity was not determined for the clonally expanded peripheral T cells. Partial responders in the 0.1-3.0 mg/kg groups had among the lowest normalized peripheral clonal expansion, especially among CD8+ T cells. On average, CD8+ T cells showed more expanded clones than CD4+ T cells after ivuxolimab. Low levels of normalized T-cell clonal expansion were also seen in some nonresponding patients. At doses of 0.1 to 3.0 mg/kg, clonal expansion of both CD4+ and CD8+ blood T cells was observed from baseline to week 6.

The trial excluded patients who had a history of autoimmune disease or who were on systemic immunosuppression. In every dose cohort, peripheral blood was drawn for TCR sequencing at baseline, cycle 4 day 1, and cycle 7 day 1. The samples were drawn from a first-in-human, open-label, multicenter phase I dose-escalation trial of ivuxolimab. Adults with locally advanced or metastatic melanoma, renal cell carcinoma, hepatocellular carcinoma or head and neck squamous cell carcinoma were enrolled in the trial. Before TCR sequencing, CD4+ T cells and CD8+ T cells were sorted from peripheral blood as separate populations. Comment on this clone: Its specific antigen is unknown. No quality values exist for individual bases; no much larger clone is one base distant.

To sequence the TCRbeta CDR3 region, genomic DNA was isolated from the sorted cells. The immunoSEQ Assay was used to sequence the TCRbeta CDR3 regions. Drawn from immuneACCESS, this table holds only the in-frame rearrangements with V and J called that TCRdb kept. Clones are partly lost; checked studies trace under half to an unresolved V gene and leave the rest unexplained. This sample gives about 120,000 clones in total; 75% to 90% of them show up just once. The ten most abundant clones make up around 0.57% of the sample. The CDR3 runs 15 amino acids, cysteine and phenylalanine included. Only the CDR3 region is kept as DNA, spanning 45 bases read in frame from base 1. The germline V gene (reference sequence) sets CDR1 to MNHEY and CDR2 to SMNVEV. The trim is 3 bases for V and 0 bases for J, with a gap of 8 bases between the germline ends.

The chain is made from TRBV27 and TRBJ1-4, with TRBD1 perhaps the D gene, on 6 matching bases. The TCR sequence derives from an adult with an advanced solid tumor such as melanoma, head and neck, liver or kidney cancer. This specimen was CD4+ or CD8+ T cells sorted from blood, taken in a trial of the OX40 agonist ivuxolimab. The nucleotide sequence reads as follows: TGTGCCAGCAGTTTTTGGACAGCAACTAATGAAAAACTGTTTTTT. The resulting protein is CASSFWTATNEKLFF. Where the CDR3 stops, the reference TRBV27 and TRBJ1-4 genes take over; the full variable domain is EAQVTQNPRYLITVTGKKLTVTCSQNMNHEYMSWYRQDPGLGLRQIYYSMNVEVTDKGDVPEGYKVSRKEKRNFPLILESPSPNQTSLYFCASSFWTATNEKLFFGSGTQLSVL.